Below are 23 T cell receptor beta chains sequenced from a single sample in a study of shared clonotypes between healthy human individuals. Naive CD8 populations comprised CD45RO-negative cells positively selected for CCR7, excluding terminally differentiated effector memory CD45RA+ cells. Only in-frame clones appear in the TCRdb table, and some are missing; sequencing was by immunoSEQ multiplex PCR. The sample contains around 1.9 million clones, about 94% of which appear only once. The sample taken for sequencing was naive CD8+ T cells from PBMCs. These receptor sequences come from a man aged 18 to 29 in good health. Some clones in this sample may be carry-over from other donors' samples.

The chain combines TRBV7-9 with TRBJ2-1; D assignment may be TRBD1 or TRBD2 (5 bases each). Trimming took off 5 bases at V and 5 bases at J, with 16 bases between the two ends. CDR3 length equals 15 residues. CDR1 SEHNR and CDR2 FQNEAQ come from the germline V gene (reference sequence). The CDR3 DNA sequence: TGTGCCAGCAGCAAATACAGGAGGACTGACAATGAGCAGTTCTTC. It encodes CASSKYRRTDNEQFF.

This sequence joins TRBV6-5 and TRBJ1-5; no clear D. The CDR3 consists of 11 residues. The V end lost 2 bases, the J end lost 9 bases, and 5 bases lay between the germline ends. From germline, CDR1 is MNHEY and CDR2 SVGAGI. CDR3 residues: CASSYGGPQHF. CDR3 DNA sequence: TGTGCCAGCAGTTACGGTGGGCCCCAGCATTTT.

The genes are TRBV29-1 and TRBJ2-5, with D possibly matching TRBD1 (5 bases). The CDR3 contains 14 residues. Germline assignment: CDR1 SQVTM and CDR2 ANQGSEA. The V end was cut by 4 bases, the J end by 3 bases, with 15 bases between. The CDR3 sequence: CSVGVQGQKETQYF. CDR3 in DNA: TGCAGCGTTGGAGTGCAGGGCCAAAAAGAGACCCAGTACTTC.

This clone was counted only a few times. The chain carries TRBV28 and TRBJ1-4, with D maybe TRBD1 (5 bases). Germline CDR1 is MDHEN and CDR2 is SYDVKM. V lost 3 bases, J lost 0 bases, and 11 bases lay in between. CDR3 length: 16 amino acids. The CDR3 here is CASSLRQNPTNEKLFF. DNA of the CDR3: TGTGCCAGCAGTTTGAGACAGAATCCAACTAATGAAAAACTGTTTTTT.

J is TRBJ2-2 and V is TRBV28, with 7 bases matching TRBD1. This CDR3 is 16 amino acids long. In germline, CDR1 is MDHEN, CDR2 SYDVKM. The ends lost 7 bases at V and 4 bases at J; junction bases unmatched: 12. The CDR3 region has the DNA TGTGCCAGCATTAGAATAGGGGGCTCGGGCACCGGGGAGCTGTTTTTT. This translates into CASIRIGGSGTGELFF.

Worth noting for this clone: The sample contains more than one DNA sequence encoding this CDR3. The J gene is TRBJ1-2, the V gene TRBV29-1; D is undetermined. CDR1 and CDR2 from the germline V gene are SQVTM and ANQGSEA. V lost 4 bases, J lost 8 bases, and 11 bases lay in between. This CDR3 is 11 amino acids long. CDR3 nucleotide sequence: TGCAGCGTTGGGGGTAAGGACGGCTACACCTTC. Amino acids: CSVGGKDGYTF.

The J gene is TRBJ1-4, the V gene TRBV7-9; 8 positions match TRBD1. The CDR3 covers 15 residues. CDR1 and CDR2 from the germline V gene are SEHNR and FQNEAQ (reference sequence). Germline trimming cut 5 bases from V and 7 bases from J; bases unmatched to any gene: 9. CDR3 residues: CASSPRGGTGEKLFF. The CDR3 DNA sequence: TGTGCCAGCAGCCCCAGGGGTGGGACAGGTGAAAAACTGTTTTTT. Supplemented by reference TRBV7-9 and TRBJ1-4, the full variable domain reads DTGVSQNPRHKITKRGQNVTFRCDPISEHNRLYWYRQTLGQGPEFLTYFQNEAQLEKSRLLSDRFSAERPKGSFSTLEIQRTEQGDSAMYLCASSPRGGTGEKLFFGSGTQLSVL.

The V and J genes are TRBV6-6 and TRBJ2-7; TRBD1 agrees at 8 bases. Germline CDR1 is MNHNY and CDR2 is SVGAGI (reference sequence). V dropped 3 bases and J dropped 1; count of bases not matched to a gene: 8. The CDR3 has 16 amino acids. In nucleotides, the CDR3 is TGTGCCAGCAGTTATCCCCGAGACAGGGGATCCTACGAGCAGTACTTC. It specifies CASSYPRDRGSYEQYF.

Regarding this clone: Distinct nucleotide sequences in the sample also encode this CDR3. The chain's CDR3 is CASSLFSDTQYF. The CDR3 nucleotides are TGTGCCAGCAGTTTATTCTCGGATACGCAGTATTTT. The rearrangement uses TRBV28 and TRBJ2-3; D not certain. This CDR3 spans 12 amino acids. Trimming shortened V by 1 base and J by 6 bases, and 5 bases separated the two germline ends. Germline V gene sequence: CDR1 MDHEN, CDR2 SYDVKM.

As concerns this clone: This sample includes further DNA sequences coding for the same CDR3. This chain uses TRBV27 with TRBJ1-5; 7 bases match TRBD1. From germline, CDR1 is MNHEY and CDR2 SMNVEV (reference sequence). Germline trimming cut 3 bases from V and 4 bases from J; bases unmatched to any gene: 3. The CDR3 totals 14 residues. The CDR3 DNA reads TGTGCCAGCAGTTTCCGGGACAGAAATCAGCCCCAGCATTTT. Its protein product is CASSFRDRNQPQHF.

The genes are TRBV11-3 and TRBJ2-1; no clear D gene. CDR3 length: 13 residues. Germline V CDR1 and CDR2: SGHNT, YENEEA. The germline V and J ends were trimmed by 0 bases and 3 bases, with 3 bases remaining between them. The DNA for the CDR3 is TGTGCCAGCAGCTTAGAGAACTACAATGAGCAGTTCTTC. It specifies CASSLENYNEQFF.

The chain employs TRBV28 and TRBJ1-5, with TRBD1 identical over 7 bases. Trimming removed 5 bases from V and 4 bases from J; junction bases left unmatched: 8. The germline V gene encodes CDR1 MDHEN and CDR2 SYDVKM. The CDR3 is 15 amino acids. CDR3 protein: CASSPSAGGNQPQHF. Here the CDR3 DNA reads TGTGCCAGCAGTCCCTCGGCAGGGGGGAATCAGCCCCAGCATTTT.

The chain employs TRBV29-1 and TRBJ2-7, with a possible D match to TRBD2 (7 bases). CDR3 length: 18 amino acids. Germline V lookup: CDR1 SQVTM, CDR2 ANQGSEA. V was shortened by 6 bases and J by 7 bases, with 34 bases between the two germline ends. Here the CDR3 reads CSVPRGGGSGVTLAEQYF. As DNA, the CDR3 is TGCAGCGTCCCTAGGGGGGGAGGGTCTGGCGTCACCTTAGCGGAGCAGTACTTC.

The chain combines TRBV10-2 with TRBJ2-7; D remains ambiguous. Trimming stripped 3 bases from V and 4 bases from J, with 10 bases between. The CDR3 runs 13 residues. Germline V gene data show CDR1 as WSHSY and CDR2 as SAAADI. CDR3 sequence reads: CASSEMRAYEQYF. The CDR3 DNA is TGCGCCAGCAGTGAAATGCGAGCGTACGAGCAGTACTTC.

The chain carries TRBV6-5 and TRBJ1-1; the D is unclear. The CDR3 is 14 residues long. Germline V gives CDR1 MNHEY, CDR2 SVGAGI. The V and J ends lost 5 bases and 3 bases respectively, with 13 bases between them. The CDR3 sequence: CASSTLTVHTEAFF. In nucleotides, the CDR3 is TGTGCCAGCAGTACCCTTACAGTGCACACTGAAGCTTTCTTT.

The chain couples TRBV9 to TRBJ2-4, with D unresolved. The CDR3 covers 15 residues. V was pared by 4 bases and J by 2 bases, with 13 bases between. Germline CDR1 is SGDLS and CDR2 is YYNGEE. For the CDR3, the DNA is TGTGCCAGCAGCCCGGCGGCCGGATCCAAAAACATTCAGTACTTC. This sequence encodes CASSPAAGSKNIQYF.

The J gene is TRBJ2-2, the V gene TRBV7-6, with D hard to call. The germline V and J ends were trimmed by 1 base and 16 bases, with 13 bases remaining between them. The CDR3 contains 12 residues. Germline lookup yields CDR1 SGHVS and CDR2 FNYEAQ. CDR3: CASSLVLTTWFF. The CDR3 DNA reads TGTGCCAGCAGCTTAGTCCTTACGACATGGTTTTTT. Complete variable domain (other parts from reference TRBV7-6 and TRBJ2-2): GAGVSQSPRYKVTKRGQDVALRCDPISGHVSLYWYRQALGQGPEFLTYFNYEAQQDKSGLPNDRFSAERPEGSISTLTIQRTEQRDSAMYRCASSLVLTTWFFGEGSRLTVL.

This chain links TRBV7-6 with TRBJ2-7; 8 nucleotides align to TRBD2. V gave up 4 bases and J gave up 2 bases; unmatched junction bases: 7. Germline V gene data show CDR1 as SGHVS and CDR2 as FNYEAQ. This CDR3 contains 15 residues. Written as DNA, the CDR3 is TGTGCCAGCAGCTGGAAGCGGGAGAGGACCTACGAGCAGTACTTC. Amino acids: CASSWKRERTYEQYF.

The chain has TRBV7-9 and TRBJ2-3; TRBD2 matches at 8 bases. This CDR3 has 16 residues. The germline V gene has CDR1 SEHNR and CDR2 FQNEAQ (reference sequence). The V gene end was trimmed by 4 bases and the J gene end by 0 bases; junction bases not matched to a gene: 6. CDR3 nucleotides: TGTGCCAGCAGCTCGCCTCCTAGCGGGAGCACAGATACGCAGTATTTT. As protein: CASSSPPSGSTDTQYF.

This chain connects TRBV5-4 to TRBJ2-7; the D is unclear. V lost 1 base and J lost 4, with 12 bases in between. Germline V gene sequence: CDR1 SGHNT, CDR2 YYREEE (reference sequence). This CDR3 is 14 amino acids long. The CDR3 coding sequence is TGTGCCAGCAGCTTGTCCAGGAATGATTACGAGCAGTACTTC. Protein: CASSLSRNDYEQYF. Complete variable domain (other parts from reference TRBV5-4 and TRBJ2-7): ETGVTQSPTHLIKTRGQQVTLRCSSQSGHNTVSWYQQALGQGPQFIFQYYREEENGRGNFPPRFSGLQFPNYSSELNVNALELDDSALYLCASSLSRNDYEQYFGPGTRLTVT.

With regard to this clone: The identical CDR3 is also encoded by other nucleotide sequences in the sample. The V and J genes are TRBV11-2 and TRBJ2-7; D not resolved. Germline V gene sequence: CDR1 SGHAT, CDR2 FQNNGV. The CDR3 is 14 residues long. Trimming cost V 0 bases and J 0 bases, with 6 bases left between them. The CDR3 spells CASSLEAGSYEQYF. CDR3 sequence (DNA): TGTGCCAGCAGCTTAGAGGCCGGCTCCTACGAGCAGTACTTC.

Regarding this clone: Different DNA sequences within this sample yield the same CDR3. The chain uses TRBV5-1 and TRBJ2-1; D may be TRBD1 (6 bases). Between the trimmed V and J ends, which lost 0 bases and 3 bases, there was a span of 10 bases. The CDR3 is 15 amino acids. Germline CDR1 SGHRS, CDR2 YFSETQ. CDR3 sequence (DNA): TGCGCCAGCAGCTTGGCGAGGGGGAGCTACAATGAGCAGTTCTTC. This translates into CASSLARGSYNEQFF.

Comments on this clone: Within the sample, other DNA sequences also encode this same CDR3. The J gene is TRBJ2-7, the V gene TRBV9; no definite D call. Germline CDR1 SGDLS, CDR2 YYNGEE. The CDR3 runs to 15 residues. V lost 4 bases and J lost 0, with 14 bases in between. The DNA for the CDR3 is TGTGCCAGCAGCCCAAGTGGTGTTAGCTCCTACGAGCAGTACTTC. Residues: CASSPSGVSSYEQYF.